These 20 T cell receptor beta chains were sequenced from one sample in a study of blood T cells in healthy people across ages. It was with a sample-barcoded 5' primer and a J-beta primer mix that a second PCR of about 6 to 11 cycles was run. TCRdb itself ran the 5' RACE reads through MiXCR, one entry per CDR3 protein. Found here are 1.5 million to 2 million distinct CDR3 sequences, approximately 30% of them singletons; the top ten hold roughly 8.2%. Source material: blood. These receptors were collected from a woman under 40 in good health.

This clonotype appeared a few times. A much larger clone differs from this one at a single base, so this may be a read error. The chain uses TRBV20-1 and TRBJ2-5; D is uncertain. Per the germline V gene, CDR1 is DFQATT and CDR2 is SNEGSKA (reference sequence). The CDR3 totals 11 residues. This CDR3 is CRAKEQETQYF. The CDR3 nucleotides are TGCAGGGCTAAGGAGCAAGAGACCCAGTACTTC.

This clonotype was counted many times. The J gene is TRBJ1-2, the V gene TRBV29-1; possible D gene TRBD1, 6 bases. Deletions cut 4 bases from V and 7 bases from J, with 13 bases between. This CDR3 has 12 residues. Germline V gene lookup returns CDR1 SQVTM and CDR2 ANQGSEA. The CDR3 reads CSVGGGRTGYTF. DNA for the CDR3: TGCAGCGTTGGCGGGGGGCGGACTGGCTACACCTTC.

This clonotype was picked up a small number of times. The J gene is TRBJ2-1, the V gene TRBV29-1; D is possibly TRBD2 (5 bases). Germline CDR1 reads SQVTM; CDR2 reads ANQGSEA. Trimming removed 0 bases from V and 8 bases from J, with 29 bases in between. CDR3 length equals 19 residues. The CDR3 sequence is CSVEDREGYGGEFKDEQFF. CDR3 sequence (DNA): TGCAGCGTTGAAGATCGGGAAGGTTATGGTGGCGAATTCAAAGATGAGCAGTTCTTC.

Comments on this clonotype: Its ends do not fully match the called genes, so a read error is possible. The genes are TRBV6-2 or TRBV6-3 and TRBJ1-2; D is undetermined. Per germline, CDR1 MNHEY and CDR2 SVGEGT. The CDR3 is 13 residues long. For the CDR3, the DNA is TGTGTCAGCAGCGATGGACGTTTCTATGGCTACACCTTC. Translating it yields CVSSDGRFYGYTF.

This sequence joins TRBV5-1 and TRBJ2-1; D possibly corresponds to TRBD1 (5 bases). CDR1 is SGHRS, CDR2 YFSETQ, per germline. CDR3 length: 14 amino acids. V lost 0 bases and J lost 5, with 9 bases in between. This chain's CDR3 is CASSLGSTDNEQFF. As DNA, the CDR3 is TGCGCCAGCAGCTTGGGATCGACAGACAATGAGCAGTTCTTC.

This clonotype showed up just a few times. V and J are TRBV7-2 and TRBJ2-7; D ambiguous. Trimming took 0 bases from V and 3 from J, leaving 15 bases between them. This CDR3 region has 16 residues. Germline lookup yields CDR1 SGHTA and CDR2 FQGNSA. In DNA form, the CDR3 reads TGTGCCAGCAGCTTAGCTGGCCCCGCTGGTCACTACGAGCAGTACTTC. This sequence encodes CASSLAGPAGHYEQYF.

The gene calls are TRBV12-3 or TRBV12-4 and TRBJ2-7; D perhaps matches TRBD1 (7 bases). CDR3 length: 15 residues. Between the trimmed V and J ends, which lost 1 base and 6 bases, there was a span of 16 bases. The CDR3 coding sequence is TGTGCCAGCAGTTTAGGCGGGACAGTGCCTCTCGAGCAGTACTTC. This sequence encodes CASSLGGTVPLEQYF.

This sequence joins TRBV20-1 and TRBJ2-1; weak D call: TRBD2 (5 bases). The CDR3 sequence is 11 residues long. Germline V gene sequence: CDR1 DFQATT, CDR2 SNEGSKA (reference sequence). V shed 3 bases and J shed 8 bases, with 8 bases lying between them. This chain's CDR3 is CSASSGDEQFF. In DNA form, the CDR3 reads TGCAGTGCTAGTTCCGGGGATGAGCAGTTCTTC.

This clonotype showed up many times. The gene calls are TRBV28 and TRBJ2-1, with 7 nucleotides matching TRBD2. Germline V gene data show CDR1 as MDHEN and CDR2 as SYDVKM. CDR3 length: 15 residues. V was clipped by 5 bases and J by 3 bases; unmatched bases: 7. In DNA form, the CDR3 reads TGTGCCAGCAGTCTAGGACTAGTTCTCTACAATGAGCAGTTCTTC. It encodes CASSLGLVLYNEQFF.

In this sample, this clonotype turned up a few times. This chain joins TRBV7-2 and TRBJ2-3; no clear D gene. CDR3 length: 13 residues. Per germline, CDR1 SGHTA and CDR2 FQGNSA. V was pared by 8 bases and J by 3 bases, with 12 bases between. The CDR3 loop is CASGPQATDTQYF. Here the CDR3 DNA reads TGTGCCAGCGGGCCCCAGGCAACAGATACGCAGTATTTT.

The chain has TRBV4-3 and TRBJ2-7; D is perhaps TRBD2 (5 bases). CDR1 and CDR2 from the germline V gene are LGHNA and YSLEER. Trimming took off 4 bases at V and 2 bases at J, with 21 bases between the two ends. This CDR3 comprises 17 residues. The CDR3 is CASSPKKGGSPAYEQYF. Written as DNA, the CDR3 is TGCGCCAGCAGCCCAAAGAAAGGCGGGTCCCCCGCCTACGAGCAGTACTTC.

In this sample, this clonotype turned up a few times. J is TRBJ2-7 and V is TRBV5-1; 11 bases are shared with TRBD1. Germline V gene sequence: CDR1 SGHRS, CDR2 YFSETQ. Losses at the gene ends were 4 bases for V and 5 bases for J; bases not matched to a gene: 11. CDR3 length: 16 amino acids. This CDR3 reads CASSVSGTGGIHEQYF. The CDR3 DNA reads TGCGCCAGCAGCGTGTCCGGGACAGGGGGTATCCACGAGCAGTACTTC.

The chain is built from TRBV7-8 and TRBJ2-2, with TRBD2 matching 8 bases. V shed 6 bases and J 4 bases; nucleotides not matched to a gene: 10. Germline V lookup: CDR1 SGHVS, CDR2 FQNEAQ. CDR3 size: 16 residues. The CDR3 DNA reads as TGTGCCAGCAGTTCCCTCCCAGCGGGAGTCACCGGGGAGCTGTTTTTT. Its translation is CASSSLPAGVTGELFF.

The rearrangement links TRBV21-1 to TRBJ2-1; whether TRBD2, the table's D call, matches the DNA was not checked. TRBV21-1 is annotated as a pseudogene. The CDR3 contains 16 residues. The CDR3 DNA follows: TGTGCCAGCAGCAATCGATCGGGAGGGCCTCGTGGGGAGCAGTTCTTC. Amino acids: CASSNRSGGPRGEQFF.

This clonotype has at least ten counts. The rearrangement joins TRBV9 to TRBJ2-1; no definite D call. Germline loops: CDR1 SGDLS, CDR2 YYNGEE. This CDR3 region has 15 residues. The ends were cut back, 4 bases at V and 6 bases at J, with 17 bases in the middle. The CDR3 sequence: CASSPPRAETNEQFF. CDR3 in DNA: TGTGCCAGCAGCCCTCCCAGAGCAGAGACCAATGAGCAGTTCTTC.

J is TRBJ2-5 and V is TRBV2; 9 positions agree with TRBD1. Near its end, the DNA agrees better with TRBJ2-1, so the J call may be wrong. Germline lookup yields CDR1 SNHLY and CDR2 FYNNEI. The CDR3 runs 14 residues. DNA for the CDR3: TGTGCCAGCAGCGCTAACAGGGGGCAAGAGACCCAGTTCTTC. Its translation is CASSANRGQETQFF.

This clonotype appeared a few times. The chain is built from TRBV6-5 and TRBJ1-5, with no clear D. Germline V CDR1 and CDR2: MNHEY, SVGAGI. V was trimmed by 7 bases and J by 6 bases, leaving 13 bases between them. CDR3 length: 13 amino acids. CDR3 DNA sequence: TGTGCCAGCACCGACCGGACGGGTCAGCCCCAGCATTTT. Translation gives CASTDRTGQPQHF.

At least ten counts were recorded for this clonotype. The gene calls are TRBV10-3 and TRBJ2-7, with D unresolved. V lost 3 bases to trimming and J lost 1 base, with 7 bases between them. Germline CDR1 is ENHRY and CDR2 is SYGVKD. The CDR3 spans 13 residues. CDR3 nucleotide sequence: TGTGCCATCAGTGACCGGTGGTCCTACGAGCAGTACTTC. Translating it yields CAISDRWSYEQYF.

The chain recombines TRBV19 with TRBJ2-5; 9 nucleotides align to TRBD2. TRBJ2-7 matches the DNA end more closely, so the J call is doubtful. CDR3 length: 15 amino acids. Germline lookup yields CDR1 LNHDA and CDR2 SQIVND (reference sequence). The DNA of the CDR3 is TGTGCCAGTAGTATCGGCGGGAGGGCGGCCTACGAGCAGTACTTC. Translating gives CASSIGGRAAYEQYF.

V and J are TRBV28 and TRBJ2-7; TRBD1 might be the D (6 bases). V was trimmed by 6 bases and J by 5 bases, leaving 17 bases between them. The CDR3 loop spans 14 amino acids. Germline V gene lookup returns CDR1 MDHEN and CDR2 SYDVKM. CDR3 region: CASRLVAGVDEQYF. For the CDR3, the DNA is TGTGCCAGCAGGTTAGTCGCAGGGGTCGACGAGCAGTACTTC.